This TCR beta chain emerged from a study of blood T cell repertoires in COVID-19. In the study overall: The origin of the acute and convalescent COVID-19 samples was the United States, Italy and Spain.

The repertoire was sequenced with immunoSEQ multiplex PCR; TCRdb's copy has only in-frame clones and lacks some. The data hold approximately 130,000 clones, with about 88% observed a single time. Trimming took 5 bases from V and 4 from J, leaving 18 bases between them. The CDR3 spans 16 residues. Germline CDR1 reads LNHDA; CDR2 reads SQIVND (reference sequence). V and J are TRBV19 and TRBJ2-1; D may be TRBD1 (5 bases). The clonotype was recovered from a woman aged 45-59 years who had recovered from COVID-19. The specimen was PBMCs or T cells enriched from blood (not recorded which). CDR3 bases: TGTGCCAGTAGTGACGTTAAAAGGTCAGGGTACAATGAGCAGTTCTTC. Encoded protein: CASSDVKRSGYNEQFF.